The 21 T cell receptor beta chains given below trace back to one sample, sequenced in a study of blood T cell repertoires in COVID-19. Assay: immunoSEQ multiplex PCR; the TCRdb copy retains only in-frame clones and omits some. The top ten clones hold about 15% of a sample with approximately 180,000 clones, approximately 80% of them seen once. The sequenced sample was PBMCs or T cells enriched from blood (not recorded which). The source of these receptors is a man aged 50 to 59 who had recovered from COVID-19.

For the CDR3, the DNA is TGTGCCTGGAGTGTGAGGGGACAGGGGATTCATCAGCCCCAGCATTTT. The encoded protein is CAWSVRGQGIHQPQHF. The chain has TRBV30 and TRBJ1-5; TRBD1 matches at 10 bases. The V segment lost 0 bases and the J segment 5 bases; nucleotides outside the gene matches: 7. Germline CDR1 reads GTSNPN; CDR2 reads SVGIG (reference sequence). The CDR3 loop spans 16 amino acids.

Worth noting for this clone: In the same sample, other DNA sequences code for this CDR3. V gene TRBV5-1 combines with J gene TRBJ1-5, with TRBD1 matching 8 bases. Germline-derived CDR1 and CDR2 are SGHRS and YFSETQ. This CDR3 has 15 residues. Germline trimming cut 4 bases from V and 4 bases from J; bases unmatched to any gene: 7. CDR3 loop: CASSPGQGRNQPQHF. The CDR3 DNA follows: TGCGCCAGCAGCCCCGGACAGGGACGGAATCAGCCCCAGCATTTT.

The CDR3: CASRVDSLNTEAFF. CDR3 in DNA: TGTGCCAGCAGAGTGGACAGCTTGAACACTGAAGCTTTCTTT. The V call is TRBV5-4, the J call TRBJ1-1; D is possibly TRBD1 (6 bases). The CDR3 is 14 residues long. Per the germline V gene, CDR1 is SGHNT and CDR2 is YYREEE (reference sequence). Between the trimmed V and J ends, which lost 5 bases and 0 bases, there was a span of 11 bases.

The rearrangement joins TRBV14 to TRBJ2-3; 7 nucleotides align to TRBD2. The junction had 5 bases not matched to a gene; V was cut back by 5 bases and J by 0 bases. The CDR3 loop spans 15 amino acids. CDR1 is SGHDN and CDR2 is FVKESK in the germline V gene. The CDR3 region is CASSFGTTSTDTQYF. The CDR3 DNA reads TGTGCCAGCAGCTTTGGGACTACTAGCACAGATACGCAGTATTTT.

V and J are TRBV7-9 and TRBJ1-2; 7 nucleotides align to TRBD1. CDR3 length equals 14 residues. The V and J ends lost 6 bases and 2 bases, in that order; junction bases with no gene match: 6. Per the germline V gene, CDR1 is SEHNR and CDR2 is FQNEAQ (reference sequence). CDR3 sequence: CASRLRGGNYGYTF. CDR3 bases: TGTGCCAGCAGACTAAGAGGGGGCAACTATGGCTACACCTTC.

This clone was seen only a few times. V and J are TRBV30 and TRBJ1-5, with D possibly being TRBD1 (6 bases). CDR3 length: 14 amino acids. Germline CDR1 and CDR2: GTSNPN and SVGIG (reference sequence). Deletions cut 2 bases from V and 6 bases from J, with 14 bases between. CDR3 in DNA: TGTGCCTGGAGTAGATTAACAGGGATTCAGCCCCAGCATTTT. Protein product: CAWSRLTGIQPQHF.

The table lists this clone with a few counts. CDR3 coding DNA: TGTGCCAGCAGCCCGGGTGGAGGGACCAACTATGGCTACACCTTC. Translation gives CASSPGGGTNYGYTF. The V call is TRBV5-5, the J call TRBJ1-2; D may be TRBD1 (5 bases). The germline V gene encodes CDR1 SGHKS and CDR2 YYEKEE (reference sequence). V lost 4 bases and J lost 2, with 15 bases in between. There are 15 residues in the CDR3. The whole variable domain, remainder taken from reference TRBV5-5 and TRBJ1-2, is DAGVTQSPTHLIKTRGQQVTLRCSPISGHKSVSWYQQVLGQGPQFIFQYYEKEERGRGNFPDRFSARQFPNYSSELNVNALLLGDSALYLCASSPGGGTNYGYTFGSGTRLTVV.

The chain links TRBV20-1 to TRBJ2-7; D unresolved. V gave up 0 bases and J gave up 5 bases, with 5 bases separating them. CDR3 length equals 11 residues. Germline loops: CDR1 DFQATT, CDR2 SNEGSKA (reference sequence). The CDR3 loop reads CSARDGHEQYF. The CDR3 DNA sequence: TGCAGTGCTAGAGATGGCCACGAGCAGTACTTC.

This clone has a handful of counts. The gene calls are TRBV5-1 and TRBJ2-7, with 10 positions matching TRBD1. Germline CDR1 SGHRS, CDR2 YFSETQ. The length of the CDR3 is 14 residues. Trimming at V came to 4 bases and at J to 5 bases, leaving 6 bases not matched to a gene. CDR3 in amino acids: CASSPGQGTHEQYF. In DNA form, the CDR3 reads TGCGCCAGCAGCCCGGGACAGGGGACCCACGAGCAGTACTTC.

V is TRBV11-3 and J is TRBJ2-2, with D possibly matching TRBD2 (7 bases). V lost 5 bases to trimming and J lost 6 bases, with 16 bases between them. The CDR3 sequence is 15 residues long. Germline CDR1 reads SGHNT; CDR2 reads YENEEA. CDR3 sequence reads: CASSLIGGVAGELFF. CDR3 DNA: TGTGCCAGCAGCCTGATAGGGGGGGTCGCCGGGGAGCTGTTTTTT.

V gene TRBV5-4 combines with J gene TRBJ2-5, with D maybe TRBD1 (5 bases). The CDR3 consists of 15 residues. CDR1 and CDR2 from the germline V gene are SGHNT and YYREEE (reference sequence). Trimming took 2 bases from V and 5 from J, leaving 16 bases between them. The CDR3 here is CASSFDSRIGETQYF. The CDR3 nucleotides read TGTGCCAGCAGCTTTGACAGCCGGATCGGGGAGACCCAGTACTTC.

The chain recombines TRBV5-5 with TRBJ2-7; 8 positions match TRBD1. V was clipped by 4 bases and J by 6 bases; unmatched bases: 9. Germline V CDR1 and CDR2: SGHKS, YYEKEE (reference sequence). The CDR3 is made up of 14 amino acids. This CDR3 is CASSPRDRRPEQYF. The CDR3 bases are TGTGCCAGCAGCCCTAGGGACAGGAGGCCCGAGCAGTACTTC. Based on the CDR3 plus reference TRBV5-5 and TRBJ2-7, the full variable domain is DAGVTQSPTHLIKTRGQQVTLRCSPISGHKSVSWYQQVLGQGPQFIFQYYEKEERGRGNFPDRFSARQFPNYSSELNVNALLLGDSALYLCASSPRDRRPEQYFGPGTRLTVT.

The V call is TRBV10-3, the J call TRBJ1-5; D is possibly TRBD1 (5 bases). Germline-derived CDR1 and CDR2 are ENHRY and SYGVKD. The V gene lost 6 bases and the J gene lost 4 bases, with 13 bases spanning the gap. The CDR3 is made up of 14 amino acids. The CDR3 protein is CAIRGDSANQPQHF. The CDR3 DNA is TGTGCCATCAGAGGAGACAGTGCTAATCAGCCCCAGCATTTT.

The chain uses TRBV12-3 or TRBV12-4 and TRBJ1-5; D gene uncertain. The CDR3 is 12 residues long. V was pared by 6 bases and J by 3 bases, with 6 bases between. The CDR3 here is CASSQFNQPQHF. Here the CDR3 DNA reads TGTGCCAGCAGCCAATTCAATCAGCCCCAGCATTTT.

The chain recombines TRBV7-9 with TRBJ1-2; TRBD1 aligns across 7 bases. V gave up 4 bases and J gave up 7 bases; unmatched junction bases: 12. The CDR3 runs to 15 residues. CDR1 is SEHNR, CDR2 FQNEAQ, per germline (reference sequence). This chain's CDR3 is CASSSASTGASGYTF. The CDR3 DNA follows: TGTGCCAGCAGCTCAGCTTCTACAGGGGCCAGTGGCTACACCTTC.

V is TRBV7-6 and J is TRBJ2-3; 10 nucleotides agree with TRBD2. Looked up from germline, CDR1 is SGHVS and CDR2 is FNYEAQ. V lost 5 bases and J lost 0; bases outside the gene matches: 17. The CDR3 has 20 amino acids. CDR3 in amino acids: CASSPQPSGGLKVSTDTQYF. In nucleotides, the CDR3 is TGTGCCAGCAGCCCCCAACCTAGCGGGGGCCTCAAAGTTAGCACAGATACGCAGTATTTT. Variable domain in full (rest from reference TRBV7-6 and TRBJ2-3): GAGVSQSPRYKVTKRGQDVALRCDPISGHVSLYWYRQALGQGPEFLTYFNYEAQQDKSGLPNDRFSAERPEGSISTLTIQRTEQRDSAMYRCASSPQPSGGLKVSTDTQYFGPGTRLTVL.

The chain has TRBV7-9 and TRBJ2-2; unclear D gene. Trimming cost V 5 bases and J 4 bases, with 14 bases left between them. This CDR3 comprises 15 residues. The germline V gene has CDR1 SEHNR and CDR2 FQNEAQ (reference sequence). In DNA form, the CDR3 reads TGTGCCAGCAGCCGGGTATTCGGCAGCACCGGGGAGCTGTTTTTT. Its translation is CASSRVFGSTGELFF.

The chain uses TRBV7-2 and TRBJ2-2; weak D call: TRBD1 (5 bases). Germline-derived CDR1 and CDR2 are SGHTA and FQGNSA. With 6 bases removed from V and 7 bases from J, the gap between germline ends came to 24 bases. CDR3 size: 17 residues. Here the CDR3 reads CASRRRPTTARDGELFF. CDR3 DNA: TGTGCCAGCAGACGCCGTCCTACGACAGCGAGAGACGGGGAGCTGTTTTTT.

This chain links TRBV4-1 with TRBJ1-3, with D unresolved. Germline assignment: CDR1 MGHRA and CDR2 YSYEKL. CDR3 length: 16 amino acids. V was clipped by 3 bases and J by 4 bases, with 16 bases between them. CDR3 sequence: CASSQDGKSWGNTIYF. For the CDR3, the DNA is TGCGCCAGCAGCCAGGACGGGAAGTCGTGGGGAAACACCATATATTTT.

V is TRBV10-3 and J is TRBJ1-5; D remains ambiguous. V lost 3 bases and J 4 bases, leaving 4 bases between the germline ends. This CDR3 has 12 amino acids. Germline V gives CDR1 ENHRY, CDR2 SYGVKD. The CDR3 protein is CAISDRNQPQHF. For the CDR3, the DNA is TGTGCCATCAGTGACAGAAATCAGCCCCAGCATTTT.

CDR3 coding DNA: TGCGCCAGCAGCTCCGGGGGGGATGCGAACTATGGCTACACCTTC. Its translation is CASSSGGDANYGYTF. The V gene is TRBV5-1, the J gene TRBJ1-2; tentatively, D is TRBD1 (5 bases). The CDR3 is 15 amino acids. Germline loops: CDR1 SGHRS, CDR2 YFSETQ. V lost 3 bases to trimming and J lost 2 bases, with 14 bases between them.